These 18 T cell receptor beta chains were all obtained from the same sample, sequenced in a study of kidney transplant recipient with SARS-CoV-2 infection. MiXCR, run by TCRdb on the reads, gives a single entry per CDR3 protein. This sample has 200,000 to 300,000 distinct CDR3 sequences, with about 30% found just once. This specimen was a blood sample, taken at baseline and between days 110 and 120 from a kidney transplant recipient. These receptor sequences come from a young adult male patient who had COVID-19 and was a kidney transplant recipient. A subset of T cells may come from the graft donor.

This chain links TRBV20-1 with TRBJ2-1, with D possibly being TRBD2 (6 bases). Germline values: CDR1 DFQATT, CDR2 SNEGSKA (reference sequence). Trimming shortened V by 3 bases and J by 8 bases, and 14 bases separated the two germline ends. This CDR3 is built from 13 residues. This CDR3 reads CSARLGSNYEQFF. In DNA form, the CDR3 reads TGCAGTGCTAGGCTCGGGAGTAATTATGAGCAGTTCTTC.

V and J are TRBV19 and TRBJ2-6; 7 bases are a match to TRBD1. V shed 2 bases, J shed 0 bases, and the junction held 4 bases outside the gene matches. Germline values: CDR1 LNHDA, CDR2 SQIVND (reference sequence). CDR3 size: 17 residues. DNA of the CDR3: TGTGCCAGTAGTATACGGGACAGCCCCTCTGGGGCCAACGTCCTGACTTTC. Residues: CASSIRDSPSGANVLTF.

This clonotype was recorded at least ten times. V gene TRBV28 combines with J gene TRBJ2-3; 7 bases match TRBD2. Germline CDR1 and CDR2: MDHEN and SYDVKM. After removal of 4 bases from V and 2 bases from J, the junction contained 9 bases not matched to a gene. This CDR3 comprises 16 residues. CDR3 sequence: CASSSASSGVTDTQYF. The CDR3 coding sequence is TGTGCCAGCAGTTCCGCCTCTAGCGGAGTCACAGATACGCAGTATTTT.

In the case of this clonotype: Since a much larger clone is just one base distant, this may be a read error. V is TRBV30 and J is TRBJ2-1, with D perhaps being TRBD1 or TRBD2 (5 bases each). This CDR3 is 13 amino acids long. Between the trimmed V and J ends, which lost 5 bases and 5 bases, there was a span of 13 bases. CDR1 GTSNPN and CDR2 SVGIG come from the germline V gene (reference sequence). The CDR3 reads CAWGTRGDNEQFF. CDR3 coding DNA: TGTGCCTGGGGTACCCGGGGCGACAATGAGCAGTTCTTC.

This clonotype appeared many times. The chain employs TRBV5-6 and TRBJ1-2, with D perhaps matching TRBD1 (5 bases). The CDR3 is 19 residues long. With 2 bases removed from V and 4 bases from J, the gap between germline ends came to 27 bases. The V gene's germline CDR1 is SGHDT and CDR2 YYEEEE. CDR3 bases: TGTGCCAGCAGCTTTTGGACAACGGCCTTAGGTCCCATCGGCTATGGCTACACCTTC. This codes for CASSFWTTALGPIGYGYTF.

This clonotype was found many times. The rearrangement uses TRBV12-3 or TRBV12-4 and TRBJ1-2, with unresolved D. V lost 3 bases and J lost 4, with 21 bases in between. This CDR3 is 17 amino acids long. In nucleotides, the CDR3 is TGTGCCAGCAGTTTCGAGCACAGCTTCCGAAAGACCTATGGCTACACCTTC. Translated: CASSFEHSFRKTYGYTF.

This clonotype was found many times. V usage is TRBV25-1 and J usage is TRBJ1-2; no clear D gene. CDR1 MGHDK and CDR2 SYGVNS come from the germline V gene. V was pared by 4 bases and J by 4 bases, with 22 bases between. The length of the CDR3 is 17 residues. Here the CDR3 reads CASSARTELGKTYGYTF. CDR3 in DNA: TGTGCCAGCAGTGCACGTACAGAACTGGGAAAGACCTATGGCTACACCTTC.

As to this clonotype: A read error is possible here, since a much larger clone lies one base away. The chain has TRBV24-1 and TRBJ2-7; no definite D call. The germline gives CDR1 KGHDR, CDR2 SFDVKD. The CDR3 contains 13 residues. CDR3 sequence (DNA): TGTGCCACCAATGATTTGGCGGAAAACGAGCAGTACTTC. Protein sequence: CATNDLAENEQYF.

This clonotype occurred many times. The chain links TRBV2 to TRBJ2-1, with TRBD2 matching 11 bases. The germline V gene has CDR1 SNHLY and CDR2 FYNNEI. V lost 5 bases and J lost 5; bases outside the gene matches: 5. The CDR3 length is 15 residues. The CDR3 here is CASSKQTSGDNEQFF. The CDR3 bases are TGTGCCAGCAGTAAGCAGACTAGCGGGGACAATGAGCAGTTCTTC.

This clonotype was seen ten or more times. The chain uses TRBV3-1 and TRBJ1-1; D is uncertain. V lost 5 bases, J lost 4 bases, and 23 bases lay in between. The CDR3 extends over 17 amino acids. Looked up from germline, CDR1 is LGHDT and CDR2 is YNNKEL (reference sequence). CDR3 sequence: CASSKILPISIRTEAFF. CDR3 sequence (DNA): TGTGCCAGCAGCAAAATCCTTCCCATTTCAATTCGCACTGAAGCTTTCTTT.

This clonotype occurred many times. One end of the junction fails to match germline, which may point to a read error. This rearrangement joins TRBV7-6 to TRBJ2-5; D is perhaps TRBD2 (7 bases). Germline assignment: CDR1 SGHVS and CDR2 FNYEAQ. The CDR3 runs 15 residues. The CDR3 sequence: CASSLGGALQETQYF. CDR3 bases: TGTGCTAGCAGCTTGGGGGGGGCCCTCCAAGAGACCCAGTACTTC.

Remarks on this clonotype: One base away lies a much larger clone, so this may be a sequencing read error. This chain uses TRBV5-1 with TRBJ2-4; 7 bases are a match to TRBD1. This CDR3 spans 12 amino acids. The germline V gene encodes CDR1 SGHRS and CDR2 YFSETQ. CDR3 protein: CASSGTDGERFF. The CDR3 DNA reads as TGCGCCAGCTCCGGGACAGACGGTGAGCGGTTCTTC.

Of note for this clonotype: A far larger clone is just one base off, so this is likely a read error. This CDR3 fails to terminate in the conserved phenylalanine or tryptophan, so it likely reflects a read error. The chain carries TRBV4-3 and TRBJ2-4; no reliable D call. The DNA end is a closer match to TRBJ2-7, so the J assignment may be wrong. Germline CDR1 LGHNA, CDR2 YSLEER. The CDR3 runs to 15 residues. CDR3 in DNA: TGCGCCAGCAGCCAAGATCGGTCCAACTCCTACGAGCAGTACTCC. This encodes CASSQDRSNSYEQYS.

This clonotype was counted many times. The chain uses TRBV24-1 and TRBJ2-1; 7 bases map to TRBD1. CDR1 and CDR2 (germline): KGHDR, SFDVKD. The ends lost 4 bases at V and 0 bases at J; junction bases unmatched: 8. This CDR3 has 17 amino acids. CDR3 amino acids: CATSETTGATSYNEQFF. CDR3 nucleotides: TGTGCCACCAGTGAGACCACAGGGGCTACCTCCTACAATGAGCAGTTCTTC.

This clonotype was seen at least ten times. This chain joins TRBV11-3 and TRBJ1-2, with unresolved D. Between the trimmed V and J ends, which lost 5 bases and 4 bases, there was a span of 23 bases. This CDR3 comprises 17 residues. CDR1 and CDR2 (germline): SGHNT, YENEEA. In DNA form, the CDR3 reads TGTGCCAGCAGCGAAATGCGCGATCTCGGAAAGACCTATGGCTACACCTTC. It is translated as CASSEMRDLGKTYGYTF.

On this clonotype itself: A far larger clone is off by one base, so a read error is likely. The V call is TRBV10-2, the J call TRBJ1-2, with D uncertain. Germline CDR1 is WSHSY and CDR2 is SAAADI. This CDR3 contains 17 residues. In DNA form, the CDR3 reads TGCGCCAGCAGTGCCTTGCGCACTTCTAGAAAGACCTATGGCCACACCTTC. Protein product: CASSALRTSRKTYGHTF.

This clonotype showed up many times. The genes are TRBV12-3 or TRBV12-4 and TRBJ1-2; 7 bases are shared with TRBD1. The CDR3 extends over 13 amino acids. Unmatched junction bases numbered 4, after V lost 5 bases and J lost 4 bases. CDR3 sequence: CASSNWDSYGYTF. The CDR3 nucleotides are TGTGCCAGCAGTAACTGGGACAGCTATGGCTACACCTTC.

This clonotype was detected ten times or more. The J gene is TRBJ1-2, the V gene TRBV7-6; 8 positions agree with TRBD1. CDR3 length equals 13 residues. V gave up 4 bases and J gave up 8 bases; unmatched junction bases: 6. From germline, CDR1 is SGHVS and CDR2 FNYEAQ. CDR3 nucleotides: TGTGCCAGCAGCTCCCTCGACAGGGGCGGCTACACCTTC. Protein sequence: CASSSLDRGGYTF.